In this sample, the clone carrying this T cell receptor (beta chain) turned up a few times. TCR beta CDR3 region amplification was performed from RNA transcripts. TCR CDR3 underwent first-round RT-PCR with the HTBI primer set. Each CDR3 protein gets one entry after TCRdb re-called the multiplex PCR reads with MiXCR. The profile covers around 600,000 distinct CDR3 sequences, with 14% appearing a single time and roughly 6.9% taken by the ten largest. The source of the sample is a study of T cells in Graves' hyperthyroidism and ophthalmopathy. This receptor was taken from a woman between 18 and 29 years old with Graves' ophthalmopathy. Sequenced sample: blood.

The CDR3 DNA reads TGTGCCAGCAGTCCCTCTCCAGGATTTGTCAAAAACATTCAGTACTTC. Amino acids: CASSPSPGFVKNIQYF. This rearrangement joins TRBV6-1 to TRBJ2-4; D uncertain. The V end was cut by 5 bases, the J end by 3 bases, with 17 bases between. This CDR3 is built from 16 residues. Germline lookup yields CDR1 MNHNS and CDR2 SASEGT.